Following are 23 T cell receptor beta chains from one sample sequenced in a study of T cells in Graves' hyperthyroidism and ophthalmopathy. There were TCR beta CDR3 regions amplified from RNA transcripts. The primer set for the first-round RT-PCR of the TCR CDR3 was HTBI. TCRdb re-called the multiplex PCR reads with MiXCR, one entry per CDR3 protein. In the table there are 700,000 or so distinct CDR3 sequences, less than 20% of which are singletons. Input material: blood. The source is a man between 18 and 35 years old with Graves' hyperthyroidism.

This clonotype was counted many times. The chain has TRBV15 and TRBJ1-2; maybe TRBD1 (6 bases). The CDR3 is 14 residues long. Germline V gene lookup returns CDR1 LNHNV and CDR2 YYDKDF (reference sequence). V was clipped by 3 bases and J by 4 bases, with 12 bases between them. CDR3: CATSSARDIYGYTF. CDR3 sequence (DNA): TGTGCCACCAGCAGTGCCCGGGACATCTATGGCTACACCTTC.

V and J are TRBV10-3 and TRBJ2-3; perhaps TRBD1 as D (7 bases). V lost 7 bases to trimming and J lost 2 bases, with 16 bases between them. Germline CDR1 reads ENHRY; CDR2 reads SYGVKD. This CDR3 contains 15 residues. CDR3 region: CAIKGGGVDTDTQYF. The CDR3 bases are TGTGCCATCAAAGGAGGGGGCGTTGACACAGATACGCAGTATTTT.

The J gene is TRBJ2-4, the V gene TRBV28; D may be TRBD1 (8 bases). This CDR3 contains 22 residues. Germline CDR1 is MDHEN and CDR2 is SYDVKM. The V and J ends lost 5 bases and 0 bases respectively, with 32 bases between them. The CDR3 here is CASSTLTGVFLGLPLAKNIQYF. The CDR3 DNA sequence: TGTGCCAGCAGTACTCTGACAGGGGTTTTTCTGGGACTACCCCTAGCCAAAAACATTCAGTACTTC.

V and J are TRBV7-9 and TRBJ1-5; D remains ambiguous. Per germline, CDR1 SEHNR and CDR2 FQNEAQ (reference sequence). The ends were cut back, 5 bases at V and 1 base at J, with 15 bases in the middle. The CDR3 totals 16 residues. The CDR3 nucleotides read TGTGCCAGCAGCCCTGGGCGCGGGGTGAGCAATCAGCCCCAGCATTTT. It translates to CASSPGRGVSNQPQHF.

The chain is built from TRBV20-1 and TRBJ2-7; 10 bases are a match to TRBD1. Losses at the gene ends were 6 bases for V and 2 bases for J; bases not matched to a gene: 4. Germline-derived CDR1 and CDR2 are DFQATT and SNEGSKA (reference sequence). This CDR3 has 13 residues. The CDR3 nucleotides read TGCAGTGCAAAGGGACAGGGGACCTACGAGCAGTACTTC. This codes for CSAKGQGTYEQYF.

About this clonotype itself: Being one base from a much bigger clone, this may be a read error. The genes are TRBV18 and TRBJ2-2; the match to TRBD1 covers 7 bases. This CDR3 is built from 16 residues. CDR1 and CDR2 (germline): KGHSH, LQKENI. The DNA for the CDR3 is TGTGTCAGCTCACCACCGGGACAGAGGAACACCGGGGAGCTGTTTTTT. It specifies CVSSPPGQRNTGELFF.

This clonotype appeared a few times. The chain is built from TRBV20-1 and TRBJ2-4; TRBD1 aligns across 8 bases. CDR3 length: 16 amino acids. In germline, CDR1 is DFQATT, CDR2 SNEGSKA (reference sequence). The junction had 5 bases not matched to a gene; V was cut back by 0 bases and J by 1 base. The CDR3 DNA follows: TGCAGTGCTAGAGATCCCAACAGGGGGGCCAAAAACATTCAGTACTTC. The encoded protein is CSARDPNRGAKNIQYF.

The chain employs TRBV20-1 and TRBJ1-3; 8 nucleotides align to TRBD1. With V trimmed by 3 bases and J by 4 bases, 2 bases remained unmatched. Per germline, CDR1 DFQATT and CDR2 SNEGSKA (reference sequence). The CDR3 runs to 13 residues. CDR3 protein: CSASRQGGNTIYF. The CDR3 coding sequence is TGCAGTGCTAGTAGACAGGGGGGAAACACCATATATTTT.

The table lists this clonotype with many counts. The V call is TRBV20-1, the J call TRBJ2-7; D is undetermined. Germline V gives CDR1 DFQATT, CDR2 SNEGSKA (reference sequence). Trimming took off 6 bases at V and 3 bases at J, with 12 bases between the two ends. This CDR3 comprises 12 residues. CDR3: CSAMTGNYEQYF. The CDR3 bases are TGCAGTGCAATGACTGGAAACTACGAGCAGTACTTC.

The chain couples TRBV30 to TRBJ1-2; 8 nucleotides line up with TRBD1. This CDR3 is 14 amino acids long. Germline-derived CDR1 and CDR2 are GTSNPN and SVGIG (reference sequence). V was pared by 5 bases and J by 4 bases, with 9 bases of the junction left unmatched. The CDR3, as DNA: TGTGCCTGGGTTACGTCCGGGACAGGCTATGGCTACACCTTC. It translates to CAWVTSGTGYGYTF. Using reference TRBV30 and TRBJ1-2 for the parts outside the CDR3, the full variable domain is SQTIHQWPATLVQPVGSPLSLECTVEGTSNPNLYWYRQAAGRGLQLLFYSVGIGQISSEVPQNLSASRPQDRQFILSSKKLLLSDSGFYLCAWVTSGTGYGYTFGSGTRLTVV.

This clonotype was detected once. This chain links TRBV29-1 with TRBJ2-3, with D possibly TRBD2 on 5 matching bases. Looked up from germline, CDR1 is SQVTM and CDR2 is ANQGSEA. Between the trimmed V and J ends, which lost 3 bases and 5 bases, there was a span of 21 bases. CDR3 length: 16 residues. CDR3 region: CSVERPQYTSGDTQYF. The CDR3 coding sequence is TGCAGCGTTGAGAGGCCGCAGTACACTAGTGGAGATACGCAGTATTTT.

J is TRBJ1-5 and V is TRBV30; D is undetermined. CDR1 and CDR2 (germline): GTSNPN, SVGIG (reference sequence). Trimming removed 2 bases from V and 0 bases from J, with 11 bases in between. CDR3 size: 15 residues. The CDR3 DNA reads TGTGCCTGGAGTTTGAACAGAAATAGCAATCAGCCCCAGCATTTT. Protein sequence: CAWSLNRNSNQPQHF.

This clonotype showed up just a few times. This chain links TRBV9 with TRBJ2-3, with D perhaps matching TRBD1 (6 bases). The CDR3 runs 16 residues. CDR1 SGDLS and CDR2 YYNGEE come from the germline V gene. V was trimmed by 0 bases and J by 4 bases, leaving 15 bases between them. CDR3 amino acids: CASSVGRGGVADTQYF. The CDR3 DNA sequence: TGTGCCAGCAGCGTAGGCAGGGGCGGTGTGGCAGATACGCAGTATTTT.

The chain employs TRBV28 and TRBJ2-5; 8 bases fit TRBD2. Germline trimming cut 8 bases from V and 5 bases from J; bases unmatched to any gene: 4. In germline, CDR1 is MDHEN, CDR2 SYDVKM. CDR3 length: 12 amino acids. The DNA for the CDR3 is TGTGCCAGCCTCCGGGGGGGGGAGACCCAGTACTTC. Translated: CASLRGGETQYF.

This chain uses TRBV11-2 with TRBJ2-3; D not resolved. The CDR3 spans 14 residues. V lost 1 base, J lost 4 bases, and 9 bases lay in between. Germline V CDR1 and CDR2: SGHAT, FQNNGV. As DNA, the CDR3 is TGTGCCAGCAGCTTAGCCTACAGAGCAGATACGCAGTATTTT. This encodes CASSLAYRADTQYF.

This clonotype was seen a few times. This chain links TRBV29-1 with TRBJ2-3; tentatively, D is TRBD2 (5 bases). CDR1 and CDR2 from the germline V gene are SQVTM and ANQGSEA. V was trimmed by 6 bases and J by 4 bases, leaving 14 bases between them. This CDR3 contains 13 residues. In DNA form, the CDR3 reads TGCAGCGTGTTAAGTCCGAGGGCAGATACGCAGTATTTT. This sequence encodes CSVLSPRADTQYF.

The table lists this clonotype with many counts. This chain uses TRBV3-1 with TRBJ1-2, with D unclear. Germline V gene sequence: CDR1 LGHDT, CDR2 YNNKEL (reference sequence). CDR3 length: 12 residues. V lost 6 bases and J 7 bases, leaving 12 bases between the germline ends. In DNA form, the CDR3 reads TGTGCCAGCAGTCTCGACGGACGTGGCTACACCTTC. It translates to CASSLDGRGYTF.

This clonotype appeared a few times. CDR3 nucleotides: TGTGCCAGCAATGGGGGGGGTGAGGGGGGTCTCCAAGAGACCCAGTACTTC. Translated, it gives CASNGGGEGGLQETQYF. The chain has TRBV2 and TRBJ2-5; possibly TRBD2 for D (7 bases). Germline V gives CDR1 SNHLY, CDR2 FYNNEI. The V end lost 7 bases, the J end lost 1 base, and 22 bases lay between the germline ends. This CDR3 is built from 17 residues.

This clonotype was observed a handful of times. The CDR3 DNA reads TGCAGTGCTAGAGATCATCGACAGGGGGCGGGGGAGCAGTACTTC. The encoded protein is CSARDHRQGAGEQYF. The chain recombines TRBV20-1 with TRBJ2-7, with 10 bases fitting TRBD1. This CDR3 has 15 amino acids. Germline V gives CDR1 DFQATT, CDR2 SNEGSKA (reference sequence). The V and J ends lost 0 bases and 7 bases, in that order; junction bases with no gene match: 9.

This clonotype was seen a few times. The chain links TRBV6-1 to TRBJ2-7; 8 nucleotides line up with TRBD2. Germline-derived CDR1 and CDR2 are MNHNS and SASEGT. The CDR3 contains 13 residues. Unmatched junction bases numbered 5, after V lost 5 bases and J lost 5 bases. The CDR3: CASSRGRFDEQYF. Written as DNA, the CDR3 is TGTGCCAGCAGTCGCGGGAGGTTCGACGAGCAGTACTTC.

In nucleotides, the CDR3 is TGTGCCAGCAGTGAATATGGTTACGAGCAGTACTTC. Translated: CASSEYGYEQYF. This chain joins TRBV25-1 and TRBJ2-7; no firm D call. CDR1 and CDR2 (germline): MGHDK, SYGVNS. The V end lost 0 bases, the J end lost 4 bases, and 4 bases lay between the germline ends. The CDR3 is 12 residues long.

In this sample, this clonotype turned up many times. V is TRBV12-3 or TRBV12-4 and J is TRBJ1-5; D perhaps matches TRBD1 (5 bases). Trimming left V 3 bases short and J 5 bases short, with 11 bases between. The CDR3 is made up of 14 amino acids. Here the CDR3 reads CASSFGRGDQPQHF. The CDR3, as DNA: TGTGCCAGCAGTTTTGGGAGGGGCGATCAGCCCCAGCATTTT.

This clonotype was observed a few times. The chain is built from TRBV20-1 and TRBJ1-4, with 8 bases fitting TRBD1. The germline CDR1 and CDR2 sequences are DFQATT and SNEGSKA (reference sequence). Trimming removed 2 bases from V and 3 bases from J; junction bases left unmatched: 8. This CDR3 has 16 amino acids. CDR3 nucleotide sequence: TGCAGTGCTAGACCCCAGGGGGCGCTTGCTAATGAAAAACTGTTTTTT. Its protein is CSARPQGALANEKLFF.